This is a list of T cell receptor beta chains from one sample in a study of identical twins' blood T cells. TCRdb recomputed calls from the 5' RACE reads with MiXCR, one row per CDR3 protein. There are roughly 340,000 distinct CDR3 sequences in the sample; around 30% occur only once, and more than 5.5% lies in the top ten. Sequencing was performed on PBMCs. These receptors were obtained from a woman aged 18 to 55 in good health. CDR3s include the opening cysteine and the closing phenylalanine or tryptophan. Fields, in order: D gene, clone size, V gene, J gene, CDR3 DNA, CDR3 protein. The D gene is left open where the match is weak. Clone size is given for some rows only: seen once, a few or many times, or a class if the clone is expanded.

D: -
size: -
V: TRBV19
J: TRBJ2-7
DNA: TGTGCCAGTAGTCCCGGACACGGGTCCTACGAGCAGTACTTC
CDR3: CASSPGHGSYEQYF

D: -
size: few
V: TRBV11-2
J: TRBJ2-2
DNA: TGTGCCAGCAGTTTAGGCGCCAACACCGGGGAGCTGTTTTTT
CDR3: CASSLGANTGELFF

D: TRBD1
size: few
V: TRBV9
J: TRBJ2-1
DNA: TGTGCCAGCAGCGTAGTGGGGACAGGGGGAAGGAATGAGCAGTTCTTC
CDR3: CASSVVGTGGRNEQFF

D: -
size: -
V: TRBV4-2
J: TRBJ1-2
DNA: TGTTCCAGCAGCCAAGATCCGGATAAAAGAGGCTACACCTTC
CDR3: CSSSQDPDKRGYTF

D: TRBD1
size: -
V: TRBV14
J: TRBJ2-2
DNA: TGTGCCAGCAGCGACCGGGACAGGGTCACCGGGGAGCTGTTTTTT
CDR3: CASSDRDRVTGELFF

D: -
size: -
V: TRBV5-1
J: TRBJ2-2
DNA: TGCGCCAGCCTCCGAGCGGATCCCACCGGGGAGCTGTTTTTT
CDR3: CASLRADPTGELFF

D: -
size: -
V: TRBV25-1
J: TRBJ1-1
DNA: TGTGCCAGCAGTGAATCCCCAGAATACACTGAAGCTTTCTTT
CDR3: CASSESPEYTEAFF

D: -
size: medium-sized
V: TRBV29-1
J: TRBJ1-3
DNA: TGCAGCGTCGCAGAGGGATTGAACTCTGGAAACACCATATATTTT
CDR3: CSVAEGLNSGNTIYF

D: TRBD1
size: many
V: TRBV11-2
J: TRBJ1-6
DNA: TGTGCCAGCAGCTTAATTGGGACAGGGAGGTCACCCCTCCACTTT
CDR3: CASSLIGTGRSPLHF

D: -
size: -
V: TRBV20-1
J: TRBJ1-1
DNA: TGCAGTGCAAGGGTCGGGTCAGGCACTGAAGCTTTCTTT
CDR3: CSARVGSGTEAFF

D: TRBD1
size: -
V: TRBV11-2
J: TRBJ1-2
DNA: TGTGCCAGCAGCTTATATGCAGGGGGCTTTTCCGGCTACACCTTC
CDR3: CASSLYAGGFSGYTF

D: TRBD1
size: few
V: TRBV24-1
J: TRBJ2-2
DNA: TGTGCCACCAGTGATTCGGGACAGGGTAACACCGGGGAGCTGTTTTTT
CDR3: CATSDSGQGNTGELFF

D: TRBD1
size: -
V: TRBV20-1
J: TRBJ1-5
DNA: TGCAGTCGTGGACAGGGGGTTGGTAAGCCCCAGCATTTT
CDR3: CSRGQGVGKPQHF

D: -
size: once
V: TRBV19
J: TRBJ1-2
DNA: TGTGCCAGTATGGACGGACCCTATGGCTACACCTTC
CDR3: CASMDGPYGYTF